This T cell receptor beta chain is drawn from a study of blood T cell repertoires in COVID-19. The CDR3 is 14 amino acids. Looked up from germline, CDR1 is MNHEY and CDR2 is SVGAGI. Deletions cut 2 bases from V and 0 bases from J, with 7 bases between. Individuals drawn from about two dozen US areas were roughly 18 to 95 years old. Someone with COVID-19 had been met by exposed participants within 2 weeks before study entry. Assay: immunoSEQ multiplex PCR; the TCRdb copy retains only in-frame clones and omits some. The data show 110,000 to 150,000 clones, approximately 80% seen once. The specimen was PBMCs or T cells enriched from blood (not recorded which). The V gene is TRBV6-5, the J gene TRBJ1-1, with a tentative D call TRBD1 (5 bases). This clonotype was obtained from a young woman who had been exposed to COVID-19. CDR3 in DNA: TGTGCCAGCAGTTACATGGGGCTGAACACTGAAGCTTTCTTT. Translation: CASSYMGLNTEAFF.